The 17 T cell receptor beta chains presented below share a single source sample, sequenced in a study of T cell responses to AZD1222 COVID-19 vaccine. Libraries were prepared by immunoSEQ multiplex PCR; TCRdb keeps only in-frame clonotypes and omits some of them. This sample yields about 180,000 clones, of which 85% to 95% are seen a single time; under 2% belongs to the top ten. The input for sequencing was peripheral blood, taken 28 days after the second AZD1222 dose. These receptors were taken from an adult who received the AZD1222 COVID-19 vaccine.

The V gene is TRBV9, the J gene TRBJ2-1; D may match TRBD1 or TRBD2 (6 bases each). The CDR3 sequence is 19 residues long. CDR1 SGDLS and CDR2 YYNGEE come from the germline V gene. Trimming removed 0 bases at V and 1 base at J, with 20 bases between. The CDR3 region is CASSVEGGGGADSYNEQFF. The CDR3 DNA reads as TGTGCCAGCAGCGTAGAAGGGGGAGGTGGGGCCGATTCCTACAATGAGCAGTTCTTC.

The chain employs TRBV6-5 and TRBJ1-6, with D possibly TRBD1 on 5 matching bases. V was shortened by 0 bases and J by 6 bases, with 12 bases between the two germline ends. The germline gives CDR1 MNHEY, CDR2 SVGAGI. The CDR3 spans 16 residues. The CDR3 protein is CASSYSPQGFNSPLHF. CDR3 bases: TGTGCCAGCAGTTACTCCCCCCAGGGCTTTAATTCACCCCTCCACTTT.

The chain couples TRBV5-1 to TRBJ2-7, with D possibly called TRBD1 or TRBD2 (5 bases each). V was cut by 5 bases and J by 0 bases, with 24 bases left in between. CDR1 is SGHRS, CDR2 YFSETQ, per germline. The CDR3 covers 18 residues. CDR3 amino acids: CASRLNSGRGASSYEQYF. For the CDR3, the DNA is TGCGCCAGCAGACTCAACAGTGGGAGAGGGGCGAGCTCCTACGAGCAGTACTTC.

The rearrangement uses TRBV6-5 and TRBJ2-7; the D gene is possibly TRBD2 (5 bases). This CDR3 contains 14 residues. Germline values: CDR1 MNHEY, CDR2 SVGAGI. Deletions cut 2 bases from V and 3 bases from J, with 11 bases between. DNA of the CDR3: TGTGCCAGCAGTTACGGTCCGGGATACTACGAGCAGTACTTC. Translation gives CASSYGPGYYEQYF.

The chain uses TRBV19 and TRBJ1-2; maybe TRBD1 (6 bases). The CDR3 contains 14 residues. Germline V gene lookup returns CDR1 LNHDA and CDR2 SQIVND (reference sequence). The germline V and J ends were trimmed by 10 bases and 0 bases, with 15 bases remaining between them. The chain's CDR3 is CATLGGPSNYGYTF. The CDR3 DNA follows: TGTGCCACGTTGGGGGGGCCGTCTAACTATGGCTACACCTTC.

This clone was seen a single time. V gene TRBV19 combines with J gene TRBJ2-3; tentative D call: TRBD2 (5 bases). From germline, CDR1 is LNHDA and CDR2 SQIVND (reference sequence). The CDR3 runs 16 residues. The V end lost 7 bases, the J end lost 0 bases, and 17 bases lay between the germline ends. As DNA, the CDR3 is TGTGCCAGTAAAACCTGGACTGAAGCTAGCACAGATACGCAGTATTTT. Translated, it gives CASKTWTEASTDTQYF. Looking up the rest from reference TRBV19 and TRBJ2-3 gives the full variable domain: DGGITQSPKYLFRKEGQNVTLSCEQNLNHDAMYWYRQDPGQGLRLIYYSQIVNDFQKGDIAEGYSVSREKKESFPLTVTSAQKNPTAFYLCASKTWTEASTDTQYFGPGTRLTVL.

V is TRBV7-3 and J is TRBJ1-1; D is unresolved. The CDR3 has 13 amino acids. The germline V gene encodes CDR1 SGHTA and CDR2 FQGTGA. The V and J ends lost 5 bases and 4 bases respectively, with 11 bases between them. The DNA for the CDR3 is TGTGCCAGCAGCCCCCCCGGAACCACTGAAGCTTTCTTT. This codes for CASSPPGTTEAFF.

The chain has TRBV5-1 and TRBJ1-6; D is uncertain. The CDR3 totals 15 residues. V lost 0 bases and J lost 7, with 11 bases in between. Germline CDR1 SGHRS, CDR2 YFSETQ. In nucleotides, the CDR3 is TGCGCCAGCAGCTTGGATGATTCCGGGAATTCACCCCTCCACTTT. As protein: CASSLDDSGNSPLHF.

The rearrangement links TRBV9 to TRBJ2-2; tentative D call: TRBD2 (6 bases). Germline V CDR1 and CDR2: SGDLS, YYNGEE. V lost 3 bases and J 4 bases, leaving 16 bases between the germline ends. The CDR3 covers 16 residues. CDR3 coding DNA: TGTGCCAGCAGCGCGGACGGGAGTTTTGGCACCGGGGAGCTGTTTTTT. Translated, it gives CASSADGSFGTGELFF.

J is TRBJ1-2 and V is TRBV6-5; TRBD1 might be the D (6 bases). The V gene lost 0 bases and the J gene lost 4 bases, with 15 bases spanning the gap. Germline CDR1 and CDR2: MNHEY and SVGAGI. This CDR3 is 16 amino acids long. The CDR3 loop reads CASSYSGGRSAYGYTF. For the CDR3, the DNA is TGTGCCAGCAGTTACTCGGGGGGCAGGTCGGCCTATGGCTACACCTTC.

This chain links TRBV5-1 with TRBJ2-1; 7 bases match TRBD1. CDR1 and CDR2 from the germline V gene are SGHRS and YFSETQ. The V gene end was trimmed by 5 bases and the J gene end by 9 bases; junction bases not matched to a gene: 8. The CDR3 spans 13 residues. CDR3 amino acids: CASSMQGVVEQFF. The DNA of the CDR3 is TGCGCCAGCAGTATGCAGGGGGTGGTTGAGCAGTTCTTC. The full variable domain, with the rest looked up from reference TRBV5-1 and TRBJ2-1, is KAGVTQTPRYLIKTRGQQVTLSCSPISGHRSVSWYQQTPGQGLQFLFEYFSETQRNKGNFPGRFSGRQFSNSRSEMNVSTLELGDSALYLCASSMQGVVEQFFGPGTRLTVL.

This clone came up once. The CDR3, as DNA: TGTGCCAGCAGTTTACGCTCTTCGTCAGGCGAAAAACTGTTTTTT. Its translation is CASSLRSSSGEKLFF. The chain is built from TRBV2 and TRBJ1-4; no definite D call. The CDR3 extends over 15 amino acids. The V gene's germline CDR1 is SNHLY and CDR2 FYNNEI. Trimming took 5 bases from V and 8 from J, leaving 18 bases between them.

The rearrangement links TRBV7-9 to TRBJ2-7, with 8 positions matching TRBD1. Germline CDR1 reads SEHNR; CDR2 reads FQNEAQ (reference sequence). The CDR3 contains 14 residues. The junction had 11 bases not matched to a gene; V was cut back by 5 bases and J by 8 bases. The CDR3 reads CASSERTGTSKQYF. In DNA form, the CDR3 reads TGTGCCAGCAGCGAGAGGACAGGGACGTCTAAGCAGTACTTC.

For the CDR3, the DNA is TGTGCCAGCAGTTTTGGACAGGGGGTCGGGGAGCTGTTTTTT. Translation: CASSFGQGVGELFF. This chain links TRBV27 with TRBJ2-2; 10 bases are a match to TRBD1. Germline loops: CDR1 MNHEY, CDR2 SMNVEV (reference sequence). V shed 3 bases, J shed 7 bases, and the junction held 2 bases outside the gene matches. The CDR3 covers 14 residues.

This chain joins TRBV27 and TRBJ1-2, with a possible D match to TRBD1 (5 bases). There are 15 residues in the CDR3. V was trimmed by 7 bases and J by 2 bases, leaving 17 bases between them. Germline V CDR1 and CDR2: MNHEY, SMNVEV (reference sequence). This CDR3 reads CASTQDLTENYGYTF. CDR3 DNA: TGTGCCAGCACTCAAGATCTGACAGAGAACTATGGCTACACCTTC.

This clone was observed a single time. The chain carries TRBV4-1 and TRBJ1-2; TRBD1 matches at 7 bases. The CDR3 length is 15 residues. Germline CDR1 is MGHRA and CDR2 is YSYEKL. V lost 5 bases and J lost 2; bases outside the gene matches: 8. CDR3 bases: TGCGCCAGCAGCTACCGACAGGGTAGGAACTATGGCTACACCTTC. Residues: CASSYRQGRNYGYTF.

This clone was counted between two and nine times. This chain links TRBV14 with TRBJ1-2, with a possible D match to TRBD1 (6 bases). Germline-derived CDR1 and CDR2 are SGHDN and FVKESK. The length of the CDR3 is 14 residues. Trimming shortened V by 4 bases and J by 5 bases, and 14 bases separated the two germline ends. CDR3 amino acids: CASSPYGGAYGYTF. CDR3 DNA: TGTGCCAGCAGCCCCTACGGGGGGGCATATGGCTACACCTTC.